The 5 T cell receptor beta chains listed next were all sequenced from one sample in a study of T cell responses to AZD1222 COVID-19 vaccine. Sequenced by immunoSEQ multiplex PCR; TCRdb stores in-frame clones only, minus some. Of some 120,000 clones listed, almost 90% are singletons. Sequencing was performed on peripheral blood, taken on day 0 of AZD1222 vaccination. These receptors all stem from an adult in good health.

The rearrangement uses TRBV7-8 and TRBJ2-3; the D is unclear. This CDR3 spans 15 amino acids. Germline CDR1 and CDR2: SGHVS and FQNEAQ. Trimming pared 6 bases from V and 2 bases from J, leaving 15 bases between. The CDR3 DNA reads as TGTGCCAGCAGTTTTCCGGGCCTCAACACAGATACGCAGTATTTT. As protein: CASSFPGLNTDTQYF.

The CDR3 region is CASSIGGSPLHF. The CDR3 DNA sequence: TGTGCCAGTAGTATCGGGGGGTCACCCCTCCACTTT. The chain links TRBV19 to TRBJ1-6, with D perhaps TRBD1 (5 bases). The V gene lost 3 bases and the J gene lost 10 bases, with 7 bases spanning the gap. CDR3 length equals 12 residues. The germline V gene has CDR1 LNHDA and CDR2 SQIVND (reference sequence). Full variable domain (remainder filled in from reference TRBV19 and TRBJ1-6): DGGITQSPKYLFRKEGQNVTLSCEQNLNHDAMYWYRQDPGQGLRLIYYSQIVNDFQKGDIAEGYSVSREKKESFPLTVTSAQKNPTAFYLCASSIGGSPLHFGNGTRLTVT.

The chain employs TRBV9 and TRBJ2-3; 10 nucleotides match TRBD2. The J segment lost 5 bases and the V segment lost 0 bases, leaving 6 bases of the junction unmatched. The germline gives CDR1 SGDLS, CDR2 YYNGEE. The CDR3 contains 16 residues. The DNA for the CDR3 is TGTGCCAGCAGCGTAGGACTAGCGGGTAGGATAGATACGCAGTATTTT. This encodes CASSVGLAGRIDTQYF.

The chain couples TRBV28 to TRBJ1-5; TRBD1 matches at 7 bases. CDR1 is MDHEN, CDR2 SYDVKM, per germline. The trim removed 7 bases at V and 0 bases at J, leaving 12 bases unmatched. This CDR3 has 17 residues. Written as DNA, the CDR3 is TGTGCCAGCAATTACCCGGGACAGCCTTATAGCAATCAGCCCCAGCATTTT. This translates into CASNYPGQPYSNQPQHF.

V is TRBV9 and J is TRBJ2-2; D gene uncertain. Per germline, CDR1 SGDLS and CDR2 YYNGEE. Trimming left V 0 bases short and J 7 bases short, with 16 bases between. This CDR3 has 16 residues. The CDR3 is CASSVVGTRPFGELFF. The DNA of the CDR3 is TGTGCCAGCAGCGTAGTAGGCACTCGACCGTTCGGGGAGCTGTTTTTT.